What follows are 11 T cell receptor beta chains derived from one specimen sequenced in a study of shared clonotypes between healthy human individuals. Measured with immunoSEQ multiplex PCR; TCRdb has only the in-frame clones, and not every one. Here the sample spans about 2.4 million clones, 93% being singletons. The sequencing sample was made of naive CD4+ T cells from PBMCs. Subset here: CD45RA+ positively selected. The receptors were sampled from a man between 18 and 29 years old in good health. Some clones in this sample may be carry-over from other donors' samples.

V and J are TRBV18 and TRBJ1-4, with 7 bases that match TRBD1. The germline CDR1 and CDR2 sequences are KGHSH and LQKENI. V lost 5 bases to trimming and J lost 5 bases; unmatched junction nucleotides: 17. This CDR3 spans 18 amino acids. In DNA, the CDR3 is TGTGCCAGCTCAGAAGAGGGACAGCGGCGGAGGAGGAATGAAAAACTGTTTTTT. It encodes CASSEEGQRRRRNEKLFF.

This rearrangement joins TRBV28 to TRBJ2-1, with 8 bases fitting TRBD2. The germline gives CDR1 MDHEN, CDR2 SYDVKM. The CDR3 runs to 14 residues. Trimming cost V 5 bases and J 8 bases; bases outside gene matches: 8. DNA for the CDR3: TGTGCCAGCAGTGTACGGCCAGCGGGAGATGAGCAGTTCTTC. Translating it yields CASSVRPAGDEQFF.

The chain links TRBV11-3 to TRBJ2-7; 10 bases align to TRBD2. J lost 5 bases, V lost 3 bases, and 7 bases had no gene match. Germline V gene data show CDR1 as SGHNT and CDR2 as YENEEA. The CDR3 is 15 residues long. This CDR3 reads CASSFYLAGVHEQYF. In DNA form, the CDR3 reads TGTGCCAGCAGCTTTTACCTAGCGGGAGTCCACGAGCAGTACTTC.

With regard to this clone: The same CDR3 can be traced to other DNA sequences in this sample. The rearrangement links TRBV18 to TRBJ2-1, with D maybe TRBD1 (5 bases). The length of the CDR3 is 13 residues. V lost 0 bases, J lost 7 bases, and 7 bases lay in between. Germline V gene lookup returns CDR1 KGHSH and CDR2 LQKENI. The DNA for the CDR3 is TGTGCCAGCTCACCACCGGGGCTAAATGAGCAGTTCTTC. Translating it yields CASSPPGLNEQFF.

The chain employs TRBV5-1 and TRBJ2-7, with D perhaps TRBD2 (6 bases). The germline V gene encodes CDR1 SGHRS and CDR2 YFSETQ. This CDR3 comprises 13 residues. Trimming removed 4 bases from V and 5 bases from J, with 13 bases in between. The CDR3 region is CASSGGTWDEQYF. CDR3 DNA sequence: TGCGCCAGCAGCGGAGGGACTTGGGACGAGCAGTACTTC.

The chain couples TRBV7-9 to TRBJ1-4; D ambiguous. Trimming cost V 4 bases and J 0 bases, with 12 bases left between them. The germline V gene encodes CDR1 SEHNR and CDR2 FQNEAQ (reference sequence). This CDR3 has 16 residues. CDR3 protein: CASSSRAISTNEKLFF. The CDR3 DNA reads TGTGCCAGCAGCTCGCGTGCGATCTCAACTAATGAAAAACTGTTTTTT.

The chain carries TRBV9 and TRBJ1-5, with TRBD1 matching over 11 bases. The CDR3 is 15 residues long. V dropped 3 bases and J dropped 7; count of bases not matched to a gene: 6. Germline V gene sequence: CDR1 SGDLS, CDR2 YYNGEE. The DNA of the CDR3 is TGTGCCAGCAGCGCGGGGACAGGGGGGGGCCAGCCCCAGCATTTT. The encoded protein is CASSAGTGGGQPQHF.

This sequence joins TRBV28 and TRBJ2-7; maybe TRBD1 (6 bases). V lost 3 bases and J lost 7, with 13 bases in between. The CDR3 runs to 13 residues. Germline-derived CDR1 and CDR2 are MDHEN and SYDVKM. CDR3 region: CASSFSRGGEQYF. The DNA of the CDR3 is TGTGCCAGCAGTTTTTCCAGGGGCGGTGAGCAGTACTTC. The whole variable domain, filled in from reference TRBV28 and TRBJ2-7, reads DVKVTQSSRYLVKRTGEKVFLECVQDMDHENMFWYRQDPGLGLRLIYFSYDVKMKEKGDIPEGYSVSREKKERFSLILESASTNQTSMYLCASSFSRGGEQYFGPGTRLTVT.

The DNA for the CDR3 is TGTGCCAGCACACAAGGGACAGGCGACAATCAGCCCCAGCATTTT. Amino acids: CASTQGTGDNQPQHF. This chain connects TRBV7-9 to TRBJ1-5; TRBD1 aligns across 8 bases. The junction had 8 bases not matched to a gene; V was cut back by 7 bases and J by 3 bases. The germline gives CDR1 SEHNR, CDR2 FQNEAQ (reference sequence). This CDR3 spans 15 amino acids.

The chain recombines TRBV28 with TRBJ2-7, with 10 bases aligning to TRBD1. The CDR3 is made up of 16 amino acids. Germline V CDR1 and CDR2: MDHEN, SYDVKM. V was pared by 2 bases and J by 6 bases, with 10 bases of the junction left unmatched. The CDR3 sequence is CASSLRRTGGSGEQYF. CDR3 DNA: TGTGCCAGCAGTTTAAGGCGGACAGGGGGATCGGGCGAGCAGTACTTC.

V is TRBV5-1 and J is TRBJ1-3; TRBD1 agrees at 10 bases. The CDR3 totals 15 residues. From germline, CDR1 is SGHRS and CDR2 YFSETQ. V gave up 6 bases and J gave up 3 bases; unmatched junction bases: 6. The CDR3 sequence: CASTLTGGSGNTIYF. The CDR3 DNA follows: TGCGCCAGCACCCTGACAGGGGGCAGTGGAAACACCATATATTTT.